A single sample is the source of the 19 T cell receptor beta chains below, sequenced in a study of cytomegalovirus exposure and HLA in healthy donors. The PCR employed 60 Vbeta primers together with 13 Jbeta primers. Data came from immunoSEQ multiplex PCR; TCRdb stores just in-frame clones and leaves some out. The sample includes 150,000 to 200,000 clones, just over 75% of them seen just once. Sequenced sample: PBMCs. These receptor sequences come from a man in his forties in good health and CMV-seronegative.

CDR3 DNA sequence: TGTGCCAGCAGCCAAGCTCCCCTTTGGGGAGCTGGGGCCAACGTCCTGACTTTC. This gives the protein CASSQAPLWGAGANVLTF. The rearrangement uses TRBV14 and TRBJ2-6; weak D call: TRBD2 (5 bases). The CDR3 extends over 18 amino acids. Germline V CDR1 and CDR2: SGHDN, FVKESK. The germline V and J ends were trimmed by 1 base and 2 bases, with 15 bases remaining between them.

CDR3 protein: CASSEAMASGSTDTQYF. CDR3 nucleotide sequence: TGTGCCAGCAGTGAAGCGATGGCTAGCGGGAGCACAGATACGCAGTATTTT. The V call is TRBV6-1, the J call TRBJ2-3, with 8 nucleotides matching TRBD2. Germline V lookup: CDR1 MNHNS, CDR2 SASEGT. The CDR3 has 17 residues. After removal of 0 bases from V and 0 bases from J, the junction contained 5 bases not matched to a gene.

The chain is built from TRBV7-9 and TRBJ1-5; D is possibly TRBD1 (5 bases). Trimming shortened V by 5 bases and J by 5 bases, and 19 bases separated the two germline ends. There are 16 residues in the CDR3. Germline V lookup: CDR1 SEHNR, CDR2 FQNEAQ (reference sequence). The CDR3 reads CASSPDRGGVDQPQHF. Written as DNA, the CDR3 is TGTGCCAGCAGCCCAGACCGGGGGGGGGTCGATCAGCCCCAGCATTTT.

This chain joins TRBV5-1 and TRBJ1-2, with D uncertain. Germline V gene data show CDR1 as SGHRS and CDR2 as YFSETQ. The CDR3 has 13 residues. V lost 1 base and J 6 bases, leaving 10 bases between the germline ends. CDR3 DNA: TGCGCCAGCAGCTTGCCCGGGGATGATGGCTACACCTTC. Residues: CASSLPGDDGYTF.

This clone has a handful of counts. The chain links TRBV27 to TRBJ2-3; 8 positions agree with TRBD1. Germline V gene lookup returns CDR1 MNHEY and CDR2 SMNVEV (reference sequence). V shed 5 bases and J 4 bases; nucleotides not matched to a gene: 8. The CDR3 loop spans 15 amino acids. CDR3 region: CASSAGQGFADTQYF. CDR3 DNA sequence: TGTGCCAGCAGTGCTGGACAGGGTTTCGCAGATACGCAGTATTTT.

The chain links TRBV28 to TRBJ2-6, with 8 bases matching TRBD1. The CDR3 covers 15 residues. V shed 6 bases and J 12 bases; nucleotides not matched to a gene: 13. Germline values: CDR1 MDHEN, CDR2 SYDVKM. CDR3 in amino acids: CASRDSGTGGAVLTF. CDR3 sequence (DNA): TGTGCCAGCAGGGATTCCGGGACAGGAGGCGCCGTCCTGACTTTC.

This chain uses TRBV18 with TRBJ1-5; no definite D call. The ends were cut back, 4 bases at V and 3 bases at J, with 13 bases in the middle. The CDR3 sequence is 15 residues long. The germline CDR1 and CDR2 sequences are KGHSH and LQKENI. CDR3 sequence reads: CASSRYGRSNQPQHF. The CDR3 nucleotides read TGTGCCAGCTCACGGTACGGCAGGTCCAATCAGCCCCAGCATTTT.

As regards this clone: The identical CDR3 is also encoded by other nucleotide sequences in the sample. This chain uses TRBV11-2 with TRBJ2-7; D is perhaps TRBD1 (6 bases). The CDR3 consists of 12 residues. Germline CDR1 SGHAT, CDR2 FQNNGV. Trimming removed 5 bases from V and 3 bases from J, with 8 bases in between. CDR3 in amino acids: CASSQQGYEQYF. In nucleotides, the CDR3 is TGTGCCAGCAGCCAACAGGGCTACGAGCAGTACTTC.

This clone was observed a handful of times. The V gene is TRBV25-1, the J gene TRBJ1-2; 7 positions agree with TRBD1. The CDR3 contains 14 residues. With V trimmed by 1 base and J by 6 bases, 5 bases remained unmatched. CDR1 is MGHDK, CDR2 SYGVNS, per germline. The CDR3 coding sequence is TGTGCCAGCAGTGAATCTCGGGACAGAAATGGCTACACCTTC. Translated: CASSESRDRNGYTF.

The J gene is TRBJ2-1, the V gene TRBV15, with 8 bases that match TRBD1. In germline, CDR1 is LNHNV, CDR2 YYDKDF (reference sequence). The CDR3 spans 15 residues. Trimming cost V 0 bases and J 9 bases; bases outside gene matches: 7. This CDR3 is CATSREGQASGEQFF. The CDR3 nucleotides are TGTGCCACCAGCAGAGAGGGACAGGCAAGTGGTGAGCAGTTCTTC.

The genes are TRBV7-6 and TRBJ2-2; D perhaps matches TRBD1 (6 bases). The CDR3 spans 17 residues. V lost 5 bases and J lost 2, with 18 bases in between. Germline values: CDR1 SGHVS, CDR2 FNYEAQ. The CDR3 nucleotides are TGTGCCAGCAGCACCAGTCCGACAGGAGATAACACCGGGGAGCTGTTTTTT. Translation gives CASSTSPTGDNTGELFF.

The J gene is TRBJ2-2, the V gene TRBV11-1; D is uncertain. The V gene lost 5 bases and the J gene lost 7 bases, with 8 bases spanning the gap. The V gene's germline CDR1 is SGHAT and CDR2 FQDESV (reference sequence). CDR3 length equals 12 residues. The CDR3 DNA reads TGTGCCAGCAGCCTCCTTTTCGGGGAGCTGTTTTTT. Translated, it gives CASSLLFGELFF.

The chain has TRBV27 and TRBJ1-1; possible D gene TRBD1, 5 bases. This CDR3 comprises 14 residues. Looked up from germline, CDR1 is MNHEY and CDR2 is SMNVEV (reference sequence). Trimming pared 8 bases from V and 0 bases from J, leaving 13 bases between. Written as DNA, the CDR3 is TGTGCCAGCCTCGTACAGGAAGTGAACACTGAAGCTTTCTTT. It translates to CASLVQEVNTEAFF.

This clone showed up just a few times. The genes are TRBV6-5 and TRBJ1-6, with TRBD1 as a possible D gene (5 bases). CDR3 length equals 14 residues. The germline CDR1 and CDR2 sequences are MNHEY and SVGAGI. The ends were cut back, 10 bases at V and 9 bases at J, with 19 bases in the middle. This chain's CDR3 is CATRGTYSGSPLHF. The CDR3 DNA reads TGTGCCACCCGCGGGACGTATTCGGGTTCACCCCTCCACTTT.

This clone was seen only a few times. The chain joins TRBV7-6 to TRBJ2-2; 11 bases map to TRBD2. The CDR3 is 14 amino acids. The junction had 6 bases not matched to a gene; V was cut back by 8 bases and J by 7 bases. Germline V gives CDR1 SGHVS, CDR2 FNYEAQ. In nucleotides, the CDR3 is TGTGCCAGCTTCGGGACTAGCGGCATCGGGGAGCTGTTTTTT. This encodes CASFGTSGIGELFF.

The rearrangement uses TRBV27 and TRBJ1-1, with D possibly being TRBD1 (6 bases). Looked up from germline, CDR1 is MNHEY and CDR2 is SMNVEV (reference sequence). The V gene lost 6 bases and the J gene lost 2 bases, with 16 bases spanning the gap. This CDR3 is built from 15 residues. The CDR3 DNA sequence: TGTGCCAGCAGCAACCGCGTTGGGGGCAACACTGAAGCTTTCTTT. Encoded protein: CASSNRVGGNTEAFF.

The chain carries TRBV19 and TRBJ1-2; D is perhaps TRBD1 (6 bases). CDR1 LNHDA and CDR2 SQIVND come from the germline V gene (reference sequence). The CDR3 length is 15 residues. V was trimmed by 6 bases and J by 5 bases, leaving 19 bases between them. In nucleotides, the CDR3 is TGTGCCAGTAGCGGCGACAGGTGGACCTTTTATGGCTACACCTTC. It specifies CASSGDRWTFYGYTF.

The V gene is TRBV5-5, the J gene TRBJ1-5; D remains ambiguous. V lost 6 bases and J lost 0, with 25 bases in between. CDR1 SGHKS and CDR2 YYEKEE come from the germline V gene (reference sequence). There are 19 residues in the CDR3. The CDR3 loop is CASNPRPSAGTYSNQPQHF. The CDR3 coding sequence is TGTGCCAGCAACCCCCGCCCATCGGCAGGAACATATAGCAATCAGCCCCAGCATTTT.

This clone showed up just once. The J gene is TRBJ1-1, the V gene TRBV10-2, with D perhaps TRBD1 (5 bases). Per germline, CDR1 WSHSY and CDR2 SAAADI. V was shortened by 3 bases and J by 0 bases, with 8 bases between the two germline ends. The CDR3 length is 14 residues. The CDR3, as DNA: TGCGCCAGCAGTGACGACAGCTTGAACACTGAAGCTTTCTTT. Encoded protein: CASSDDSLNTEAFF.